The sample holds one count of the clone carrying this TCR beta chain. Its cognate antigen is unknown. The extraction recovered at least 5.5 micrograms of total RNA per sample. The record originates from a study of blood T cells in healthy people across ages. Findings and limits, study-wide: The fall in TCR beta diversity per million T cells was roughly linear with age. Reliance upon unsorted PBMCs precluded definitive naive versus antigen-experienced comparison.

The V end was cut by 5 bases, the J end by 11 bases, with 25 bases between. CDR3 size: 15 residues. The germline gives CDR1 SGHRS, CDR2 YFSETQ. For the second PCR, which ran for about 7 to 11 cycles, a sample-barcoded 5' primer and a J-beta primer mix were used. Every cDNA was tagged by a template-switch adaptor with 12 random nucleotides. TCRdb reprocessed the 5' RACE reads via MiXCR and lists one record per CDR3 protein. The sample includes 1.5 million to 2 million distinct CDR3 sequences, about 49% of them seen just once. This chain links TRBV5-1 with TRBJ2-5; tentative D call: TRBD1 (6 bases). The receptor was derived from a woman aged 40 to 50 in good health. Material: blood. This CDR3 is CASRAGVGAYNEQYF. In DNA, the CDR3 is TGCGCCAGCAGAGCAGGGGTAGGCGCTTACAATGAGCAGTACTTC.